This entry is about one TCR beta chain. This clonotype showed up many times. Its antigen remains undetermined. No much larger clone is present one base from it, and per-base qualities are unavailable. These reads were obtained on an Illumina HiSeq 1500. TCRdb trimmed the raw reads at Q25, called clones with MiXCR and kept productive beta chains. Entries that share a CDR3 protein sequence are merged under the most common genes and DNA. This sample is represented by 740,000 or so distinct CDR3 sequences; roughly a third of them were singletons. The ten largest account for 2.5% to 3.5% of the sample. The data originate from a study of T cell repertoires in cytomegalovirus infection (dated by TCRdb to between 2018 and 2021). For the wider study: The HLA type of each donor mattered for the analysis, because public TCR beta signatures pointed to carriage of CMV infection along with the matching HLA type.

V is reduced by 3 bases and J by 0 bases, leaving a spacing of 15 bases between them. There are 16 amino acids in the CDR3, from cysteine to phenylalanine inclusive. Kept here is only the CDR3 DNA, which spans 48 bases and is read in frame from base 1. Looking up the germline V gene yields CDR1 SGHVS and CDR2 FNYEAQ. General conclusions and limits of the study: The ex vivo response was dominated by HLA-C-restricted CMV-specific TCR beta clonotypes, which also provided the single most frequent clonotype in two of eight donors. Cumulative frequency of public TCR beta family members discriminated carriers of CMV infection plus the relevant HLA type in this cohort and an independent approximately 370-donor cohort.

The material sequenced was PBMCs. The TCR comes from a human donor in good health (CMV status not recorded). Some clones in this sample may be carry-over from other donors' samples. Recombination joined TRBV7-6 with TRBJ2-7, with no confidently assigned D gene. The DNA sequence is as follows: TGTGCCAGCAGCTTCGGACCTCCCTCCAACTCCTACGAGCAGTACTTC. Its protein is CASSFGPPSNSYEQYF.